The 29 T cell receptor beta chains reported below all come from one sample, sequenced in a study of CD8 T cells in Susac syndrome. An amount of RNA that ranged from about 0.45 to 1 ug was reverse transcribed with random hexamers. In TCRdb, the immunoSEQ multiplex PCR reads were re-called with MiXCR into one record per CDR3 protein. The table has about 150,000 distinct CDR3 sequences, approximately 94% seen once. The material sequenced was CD8+ T cells from PBMCs. Every receptor here comes from a human donor with multiple sclerosis.

The chain carries TRBV11-1 and TRBJ2-1, with D tentatively TRBD2 (6 bases). The germline CDR1 and CDR2 sequences are SGHAT and FQDESV (reference sequence). V was trimmed by 3 bases and J by 4 bases, leaving 10 bases between them. There are 14 residues in the CDR3. In DNA form, the CDR3 reads TGTGCCAGCAGCTTGGGGGGTGGATACAATGAGCAGTTCTTC. This translates into CASSLGGGYNEQFF.

The chain employs TRBV11-2 and TRBJ2-7; 9 nucleotides align to TRBD1. Trimming took 1 base from V and 2 from J; bases not matched to a gene: 6. The germline CDR1 and CDR2 sequences are SGHAT and FQNNGV. The CDR3 runs 16 residues. Here the CDR3 DNA reads TGTGCCAGCAGCTTAGCCCGGGACAGGGTTGCCTACGAGCAGTACTTC. Its translation: CASSLARDRVAYEQYF. The full variable domain, rest sourced from reference TRBV11-2 and TRBJ2-7, is EAGVAQSPRYKIIEKRQSVAFWCNPISGHATLYWYQQILGQGPKLLIQFQNNGVVDDSQLPKDRFSAERLKGVDSTLKIQPAKLEDSAVYLCASSLARDRVAYEQYFGPGTRLTVT.

This clonotype was seen only once. The chain employs TRBV20-1 and TRBJ2-1, with D maybe TRBD2 (5 bases). Trimming left V 0 bases short and J 4 bases short, with 16 bases between. The germline V gene has CDR1 DFQATT and CDR2 SNEGSKA (reference sequence). This CDR3 comprises 16 residues. CDR3 DNA: TGCAGTGCTAGAGATGGCGGGCCTACAAGTTACAATGAGCAGTTCTTC. As protein: CSARDGGPTSYNEQFF.

This chain joins TRBV6-4 and TRBJ2-3; the match to TRBD2 covers 12 bases. The CDR3 sequence is 15 residues long. The ends lost 4 bases at V and 1 base at J; junction bases unmatched: 0. In germline, CDR1 is MRHNA, CDR2 SNTAGT. DNA for the CDR3: TGTGCCAGCAGTGGACTAGCGGGGGGCACAGATACGCAGTATTTT. This encodes CASSGLAGGTDTQYF.

The rearrangement joins TRBV3-1 to TRBJ1-5; perhaps TRBD1 as D (6 bases). Trimming removed 0 bases at V and 3 bases at J, with 9 bases between. Germline V gene lookup returns CDR1 LGHDT and CDR2 YNNKEL (reference sequence). CDR3 length: 15 residues. CDR3 DNA: TGTGCCAGCAGCCAAGACGGGGGGGCCAATCAGCCCCAGCATTTT. It codes for CASSQDGGANQPQHF.

This chain links TRBV30 with TRBJ1-1; D gene unclear. With 0 bases removed from V and 1 base from J, the gap between germline ends came to 3 bases. The germline CDR1 and CDR2 sequences are GTSNPN and SVGIG (reference sequence). The CDR3 is made up of 12 amino acids. In DNA, the CDR3 is TGTGCCTGGAGTGTAAGGAACACTGAAGCTTTCTTT. It is translated as CAWSVRNTEAFF.

The chain uses TRBV7-9 and TRBJ1-2; D remains ambiguous. Germline V gene sequence: CDR1 SEHNR, CDR2 FQNEAQ (reference sequence). This CDR3 comprises 14 residues. V lost 1 base and J lost 6, with 12 bases in between. CDR3 DNA: TGTGCCAGCAGCTTAGGGAAAGCGCCCAATGGCTACACCTTC. Its translation: CASSLGKAPNGYTF.

The chain couples TRBV5-1 to TRBJ2-7; weak D call: TRBD1 (5 bases). V lost 0 bases and J lost 0, with 16 bases in between. Germline-derived CDR1 and CDR2 are SGHRS and YFSETQ. The CDR3 totals 17 residues. CDR3 DNA sequence: TGCGCCAGCAGCTTGGCCTGGTCAGGGCAGGTCTCCTACGAGCAGTACTTC. This sequence encodes CASSLAWSGQVSYEQYF.

V and J are TRBV30 and TRBJ2-1; no definite D call. In germline, CDR1 is GTSNPN, CDR2 SVGIG (reference sequence). V was pared by 0 bases and J by 7 bases, with 10 bases between. CDR3 length equals 13 residues. The CDR3 loop reads CAWSVLGPNEQFF. The CDR3 bases are TGTGCCTGGAGTGTATTAGGGCCAAATGAGCAGTTCTTC.

The J gene is TRBJ1-2, the V gene TRBV19; 10 positions match TRBD1. Per the germline V gene, CDR1 is LNHDA and CDR2 is SQIVND (reference sequence). This CDR3 is 17 amino acids long. V gave up 7 bases and J gave up 4 bases; unmatched junction bases: 15. CDR3 coding DNA: TGTGCCAGTAATAACCGGGACAGGGGACTCGGAATCTATGGCTACACCTTC. Its protein product is CASNNRDRGLGIYGYTF.

This sequence joins TRBV2 and TRBJ1-2; tentative D call: TRBD1 (5 bases). CDR3 length equals 11 residues. CDR1 is SNHLY and CDR2 is FYNNEI in the germline V gene. V was clipped by 10 bases and J by 3 bases, with 9 bases between them. CDR3: CATGGYYGYTF. The DNA of the CDR3 is TGTGCCACGGGGGGGTACTATGGCTACACCTTC.

This clonotype was observed a handful of times. The chain has TRBV28 and TRBJ2-3; 7 bases map to TRBD1. The V gene's germline CDR1 is MDHEN and CDR2 SYDVKM. The CDR3 runs to 14 residues. After removal of 5 bases from V and 0 bases from J, the junction contained 2 bases not matched to a gene. The CDR3 DNA reads as TGTGCCAGCAGTAGGGACAGAAGCACAGATACGCAGTATTTT. Encoded protein: CASSRDRSTDTQYF.

This chain links TRBV2 with TRBJ1-3, with TRBD1 matching over 7 bases. The V gene's germline CDR1 is SNHLY and CDR2 FYNNEI. With V trimmed by 8 bases and J by 0 bases, 13 bases remained unmatched. This CDR3 is 17 amino acids long. The chain's CDR3 is CASQGPDRAPSGNTIYF. The DNA for the CDR3 is TGTGCCAGCCAAGGACCAGACAGGGCCCCCTCTGGAAACACCATATATTTT.

V is TRBV6-2 or TRBV6-3 and J is TRBJ2-3, with a tentative D call TRBD2 (8 bases). This CDR3 contains 16 residues. Trimming took 6 bases from V and 7 from J, leaving 23 bases between them. In germline, CDR1 is MNHEY, CDR2 SVGEGT. The CDR3 region has the DNA TGTGCCAGCAGCCCCACAGGGGCGGGGGGAAGAAATACGCAGTATTTT. It yields the protein CASSPTGAGGRNTQYF.

The chain couples TRBV7-9 to TRBJ2-7; the D is unclear. CDR1 SEHNR and CDR2 FQNEAQ come from the germline V gene (reference sequence). This CDR3 has 14 residues. Trimming shortened V by 4 bases and J by 0 bases, and 10 bases separated the two germline ends. In DNA form, the CDR3 reads TGTGCCAGCAGCTCAGCTCTTAGCTCCTACGAGCAGTACTTC. Amino acid sequence: CASSSALSSYEQYF. Full variable domain (remainder filled in from reference TRBV7-9 and TRBJ2-7): DTGVSQNPRHKITKRGQNVTFRCDPISEHNRLYWYRQTLGQGPEFLTYFQNEAQLEKSRLLSDRFSAERPKGSFSTLEIQRTEQGDSAMYLCASSSALSSYEQYFGPGTRLTVT.

V and J are TRBV6-6 and TRBJ1-5, with D perhaps matching TRBD1 (6 bases). Between the trimmed V and J ends, which lost 5 bases and 7 bases, there was a span of 18 bases. The germline gives CDR1 MNHNY, CDR2 SVGAGI (reference sequence). This CDR3 spans 15 amino acids. CDR3 DNA sequence: TGTGCCAGCAGTCCGAACACAGGGTCTGGCCAGCCCCAGCATTTT. This codes for CASSPNTGSGQPQHF.

The V call is TRBV3-1, the J call TRBJ2-7; D ambiguous. Germline CDR1 and CDR2: LGHDT and YNNKEL (reference sequence). This CDR3 contains 12 residues. V lost 5 bases to trimming and J lost 3 bases, with 8 bases between them. CDR3 in amino acids: CASSKDDYEQYF. The CDR3 coding sequence is TGTGCCAGCAGCAAGGACGACTACGAGCAGTACTTC.

This clonotype was seen once. CDR3 sequence reads: CASSADLTEIYGYTF. CDR3 nucleotides: TGTGCCAGCAGCGCCGACTTGACGGAGATCTATGGCTACACCTTC. The chain joins TRBV5-4 to TRBJ1-2; no clear D gene. V was clipped by 4 bases and J by 4 bases, with 17 bases between them. Germline CDR1 and CDR2: SGHNT and YYREEE (reference sequence). The CDR3 consists of 15 residues.

This chain uses TRBV29-1 with TRBJ2-5; 9 nucleotides line up with TRBD2. The CDR3 loop spans 12 amino acids. The junction had 4 bases not matched to a gene; V was cut back by 7 bases and J by 4 bases. Per the germline V gene, CDR1 is SQVTM and CDR2 is ANQGSEA. CDR3 nucleotide sequence: TGCAGCGCGCTACTAGCGGGAGAGACCCAGTACTTC. This codes for CSALLAGETQYF. Based on the CDR3 plus reference TRBV29-1 and TRBJ2-5, the full variable domain is SAVISQKPSRDICQRGTSLTIQCQVDSQVTMMFWYRQQPGQSLTLIATANQGSEATYESGFVIDKFPISRPNLTFSTLTVSNMSPEDSSIYLCSALLAGETQYFGPGTRLLVL.

This clonotype has a single count. The chain combines TRBV14 with TRBJ2-7; tentative D call: TRBD1 (5 bases). V shed 0 bases and J shed 2 bases, with 8 bases lying between them. Per germline, CDR1 SGHDN and CDR2 FVKESK. The CDR3 loop spans 14 amino acids. DNA of the CDR3: TGTGCCAGCAGCCAAGATCCAGGGACCTACGAGCAGTACTTC. Its protein product is CASSQDPGTYEQYF. Looking up the rest from reference TRBV14 and TRBJ2-7 gives the full variable domain: EAGVTQFPSHSVIEKGQTVTLRCDPISGHDNLYWYRRVMGKEIKFLLHFVKESKQDESGMPNNRFLAERTGGTYSTLKVQPAELEDSGVYFCASSQDPGTYEQYFGPGTRLTVT.

V gene TRBV4-1 combines with J gene TRBJ2-7; D possibly corresponds to TRBD2 (6 bases). The CDR3 has 14 residues. V dropped 4 bases and J dropped 4 bases, with 14 bases sitting between them. CDR1 and CDR2 (germline): MGHRA, YSYEKL. The CDR3 coding sequence is TGCGCCAGCAGCCCTAGCTTTGCGGGGTACGAGCAGTACTTC. Translation gives CASSPSFAGYEQYF.

V and J are TRBV29-1 and TRBJ2-5, with D hard to call. Germline V gene sequence: CDR1 SQVTM, CDR2 ANQGSEA. V was clipped by 3 bases and J by 3 bases, with 2 bases between them. The CDR3 totals 10 residues. The CDR3 sequence: CSVEEETQYF. CDR3 coding DNA: TGCAGCGTTGAGGAAGAGACCCAGTACTTC.

This rearrangement joins TRBV9 to TRBJ1-1; no clear D gene. The CDR3 extends over 14 amino acids. Germline CDR1 SGDLS, CDR2 YYNGEE. Trimming shortened V by 4 bases and J by 1 base, and 11 bases separated the two germline ends. CDR3 DNA sequence: TGTGCCAGCAGCCCAGGTGGACCGAACACTGAAGCTTTCTTT. Translated, it gives CASSPGGPNTEAFF.

The rearrangement uses TRBV9 and TRBJ2-1; TRBD2 agrees at 14 bases. Germline CDR1 SGDLS, CDR2 YYNGEE. The CDR3 totals 17 residues. Trimming cost V 2 bases and J 4 bases; bases outside gene matches: 5. CDR3 residues: CASSVGTSGGRYNEQFF. The CDR3, as DNA: TGTGCCAGCAGCGTCGGGACTAGCGGGGGCCGTTACAATGAGCAGTTCTTC.

The chain employs TRBV7-9 and TRBJ2-3; 13 nucleotides align to TRBD2. The ends lost 5 bases at V and 2 bases at J; junction bases unmatched: 4. This CDR3 comprises 16 residues. Per germline, CDR1 SEHNR and CDR2 FQNEAQ (reference sequence). The CDR3: CASSGTSGDPTDTQYF. As DNA, the CDR3 is TGTGCCAGCAGCGGGACTAGCGGGGACCCCACAGATACGCAGTATTTT.

The CDR3 loop reads CSVEAGQVYNEQFF. The CDR3 DNA is TGCAGCGTTGAGGCGGGACAGGTCTACAATGAGCAGTTCTTC. The chain employs TRBV29-1 and TRBJ2-1; 8 bases map to TRBD1. Germline V gene lookup returns CDR1 SQVTM and CDR2 ANQGSEA. Germline trimming cut 3 bases from V and 3 bases from J; bases unmatched to any gene: 4. The CDR3 extends over 14 amino acids.

The chain couples TRBV27 to TRBJ2-1; unclear D gene. The CDR3 spans 13 residues. Trimming removed 2 bases at V and 5 bases at J, with 7 bases between. Germline V gene sequence: CDR1 MNHEY, CDR2 SMNVEV (reference sequence). In DNA, the CDR3 is TGTGCCAGCAGTTTAACTCGACACAATGAGCAGTTCTTC. Residues: CASSLTRHNEQFF.

The chain uses TRBV7-9 and TRBJ1-2; TRBD1 might be the D (5 bases). V gave up 5 bases and J gave up 6 bases, with 13 bases separating them. The CDR3 spans 13 residues. Germline V CDR1 and CDR2: SEHNR, FQNEAQ (reference sequence). CDR3 coding DNA: TGTGCCAGCAGCACGGGACGTTCGAATGGCTACACCTTC. It codes for CASSTGRSNGYTF.

The V gene is TRBV20-1, the J gene TRBJ2-1; D is possibly TRBD1 (5 bases). V gave up 5 bases and J gave up 1 base, with 12 bases separating them. The CDR3 spans 14 residues. Germline V gene lookup returns CDR1 DFQATT and CDR2 SNEGSKA (reference sequence). This chain's CDR3 is CSAPQGLSYNEQFF. Here the CDR3 DNA reads TGCAGTGCTCCCCAGGGTTTGTCCTACAATGAGCAGTTCTTC.